The 15 T cell receptor beta chains below come from one sample, sequenced in a study of T-cell reconstitution after alpha-beta-depleted transplantation in children. TCRbeta library preparation incorporated unique molecular identifiers. TCRdb recomputed calls from the PCR reads with MiXCR, one row per CDR3 protein. This table has nearly 550,000 distinct CDR3 sequences, about 18% appearing once. The sequencing used PBMCs from the stem cell graft donor, collected from the stem cell graft. Every receptor here comes from a human donor who donated a stem cell graft to a child with acute lymphoblastic leukemia.

This clonotype was found a few times. V gene TRBV18 combines with J gene TRBJ2-1; unclear D gene. Deletions cut 2 bases from V and 5 bases from J, with 10 bases between. The CDR3 covers 14 residues. From germline, CDR1 is KGHSH and CDR2 LQKENI. CDR3 nucleotide sequence: TGTGCCAGCTCACCAAACTCCAGGAACAATGAGCAGTTCTTC. It codes for CASSPNSRNNEQFF.

This clonotype has a handful of counts. The genes are TRBV7-9 and TRBJ1-5; TRBD1 agrees at 10 bases. The CDR3 contains 14 residues. The V segment lost 5 bases and the J segment 6 bases; nucleotides outside the gene matches: 4. The germline CDR1 and CDR2 sequences are SEHNR and FQNEAQ (reference sequence). DNA for the CDR3: TGTGCCAGCAGCGACGGGACAGGGGTTCAGCCCCAGCATTTT. Protein product: CASSDGTGVQPQHF.

V gene TRBV27 combines with J gene TRBJ2-1; tentatively, D is TRBD2 (5 bases). Trimming removed 7 bases from V and 3 bases from J, with 13 bases in between. The length of the CDR3 is 14 residues. Germline V CDR1 and CDR2: MNHEY, SMNVEV (reference sequence). The CDR3 DNA follows: TGTGCCAGCAATCCGAGCGGAGTCTACAATGAGCAGTTCTTC. Its protein product is CASNPSGVYNEQFF.

This clonotype has a handful of counts. The genes are TRBV18 and TRBJ1-2, with 9 nucleotides matching TRBD1. V shed 5 bases and J 3 bases; nucleotides not matched to a gene: 4. CDR1 KGHSH and CDR2 LQKENI come from the germline V gene. This CDR3 has 14 amino acids. CDR3 sequence: CASSVQGADYGYTF. CDR3 bases: TGTGCCAGCTCAGTACAGGGGGCTGACTATGGCTACACCTTC.

This clonotype has only a few counts. CDR3 residues: CASSYKGYAFF. DNA for the CDR3: TGTGCCAGCAGTTACAAAGGGTATGCTTTCTTT. The rearrangement links TRBV6-5 to TRBJ1-1, with D hard to call. The CDR3 is 11 residues long. Trimming removed 2 bases at V and 11 bases at J, with 9 bases between. Germline lookup yields CDR1 MNHEY and CDR2 SVGAGI.

V gene TRBV15 combines with J gene TRBJ2-7; D tentatively reads TRBD1 or TRBD2 (7 bases each). With 1 base removed from V and 1 base from J, the gap between germline ends came to 14 bases. Germline loops: CDR1 LNHNV, CDR2 YYDKDF (reference sequence). The CDR3 runs to 16 residues. The CDR3 DNA sequence: TGTGCCACCAGCAGAGGGGGGGGACAGCTATCCTACGAGCAGTACTTC. This sequence encodes CATSRGGGQLSYEQYF.

The sample holds a few counts of this clonotype. This chain uses TRBV4-1 with TRBJ2-3; 7 positions agree with TRBD1. V shed 2 bases and J 2 bases; nucleotides not matched to a gene: 7. Germline V gene sequence: CDR1 MGHRA, CDR2 YSYEKL. The CDR3 extends over 16 amino acids. The CDR3 loop reads CASSQLQGKITDTQYF. The CDR3 DNA follows: TGCGCCAGCAGCCAACTACAGGGGAAGATCACAGATACGCAGTATTTT.

This clonotype was observed a few times. The CDR3 sequence: CASSPDRMNTEAFF. The CDR3 DNA reads TGTGCCAGCTCACCTGACAGGATGAACACTGAAGCTTTCTTT. The gene calls are TRBV18 and TRBJ1-1; D perhaps matches TRBD1 (6 bases). The CDR3 is 14 residues long. Germline V gene lookup returns CDR1 KGHSH and CDR2 LQKENI. The V end was cut by 3 bases, the J end by 0 bases, with 8 bases between.

This clonotype was counted between two and nine times. This rearrangement joins TRBV12-3 or TRBV12-4 to TRBJ1-1, with D possibly TRBD1 on 5 matching bases. This CDR3 spans 11 amino acids. Trimming stripped 2 bases from V and 11 bases from J, with 9 bases between. CDR3 bases: TGTGCCAGCAGTTTAAAGGGGAGGGCTTTCTTT. Translation gives CASSLKGRAFF.

The rearrangement links TRBV7-6 to TRBJ2-3, with 14 bases that match TRBD2. CDR3 length: 17 residues. CDR1 is SGHVS, CDR2 FNYEAQ, per germline. J lost 1 base, V lost 5 bases, and 5 bases had no gene match. CDR3 sequence reads: CASSRGLAGVGTDTQYF. For the CDR3, the DNA is TGTGCCAGCAGCCGGGGACTAGCGGGAGTGGGCACAGATACGCAGTATTTT.

This clonotype appeared a few times. The rearrangement links TRBV24-1 to TRBJ2-1, with 14 bases identical to TRBD2. Germline loops: CDR1 KGHDR, CDR2 SFDVKD. The CDR3 covers 18 residues. V trimming: 3 bases; J trimming: 8 bases; junction bases outside the gene matches: 11. CDR3 nucleotides: TGTGCCACCAGTGATCATCGACTAGCGGGAGGGCCGGGGGATGAGCAGTTCTTC. Protein: CATSDHRLAGGPGDEQFF.

The CDR3 DNA sequence: TGCGCCAGCAGCTTGATCCGGACTAGCGGGGCTAGCACAGATACGCAGTATTTT. It codes for CASSLIRTSGASTDTQYF. This chain uses TRBV5-1 with TRBJ2-3; the match to TRBD2 covers 12 bases. V shed 1 base and J 0 bases; nucleotides not matched to a gene: 6. Germline assignment: CDR1 SGHRS and CDR2 YFSETQ. The length of the CDR3 is 18 residues.

This clonotype has more than one count but fewer than ten. J is TRBJ1-5 and V is TRBV4-1, with D tentatively TRBD1 (5 bases). The length of the CDR3 is 15 residues. Germline CDR1 is MGHRA and CDR2 is YSYEKL. Trimming cost V 4 bases and J 4 bases, with 14 bases left between them. CDR3 protein: CASSRRAGLNQPQHF. CDR3 coding DNA: TGCGCCAGCAGCCGCAGGGCAGGGTTGAATCAGCCCCAGCATTTT.

J is TRBJ1-2 and V is TRBV29-1; 9 positions match TRBD1. The trim removed 6 bases at V and 5 bases at J, leaving 1 base unmatched. Germline V gives CDR1 SQVTM, CDR2 ANQGSEA. The CDR3 is made up of 11 amino acids. The CDR3 sequence is CSVGTGYGYTF. The CDR3 DNA is TGCAGCGTCGGGACAGGGTATGGCTACACCTTC.

The chain combines TRBV4-1 with TRBJ2-7; possibly TRBD2 for D (5 bases). The germline V gene encodes CDR1 MGHRA and CDR2 YSYEKL. CDR3 size: 15 residues. The V end lost 3 bases, the J end lost 1 base, and 13 bases lay between the germline ends. CDR3 DNA sequence: TGCGCCAGCAGCCACACGAGCGGTCAATCCTACGAGCAGTACTTC. Translation gives CASSHTSGQSYEQYF.